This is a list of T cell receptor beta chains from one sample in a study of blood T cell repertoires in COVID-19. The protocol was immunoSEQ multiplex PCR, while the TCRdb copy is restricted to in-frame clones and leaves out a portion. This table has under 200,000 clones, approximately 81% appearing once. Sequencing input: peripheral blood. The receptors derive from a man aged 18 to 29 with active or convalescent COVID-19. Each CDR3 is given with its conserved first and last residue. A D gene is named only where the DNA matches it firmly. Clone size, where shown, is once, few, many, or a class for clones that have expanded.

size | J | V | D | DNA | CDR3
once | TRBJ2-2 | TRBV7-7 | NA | TGTGCTAGCAGCTTAGGAGACAAAGTAACCGGGGAGCTGTTTTTT | CASSLGDKVTGELFF
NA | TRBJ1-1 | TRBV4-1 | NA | TGCGCCAGCAGTCCTCGCGGTACGGCGAACACTGAAGCTTTCTTT | CASSPRGTANTEAFF
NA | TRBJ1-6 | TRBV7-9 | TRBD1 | TGTGCCAGCAGCACGGGACAGGGAGTTTCACCCCTCCACTTT | CASSTGQGVSPLHF
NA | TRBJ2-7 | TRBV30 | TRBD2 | TGTGCCTGGAGTGCTTATCAGGGTGTCAGCGGGAGGGCAATGTACGAGCAGTACTTC | CAWSAYQGVSGRAMYEQYF
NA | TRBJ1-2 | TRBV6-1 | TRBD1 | TGTGCCAGCAGTAGAGGGACAGACGTCTATGGCTACACCTTC | CASSRGTDVYGYTF
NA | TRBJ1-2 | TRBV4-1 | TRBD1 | TGCGCCAGCAGCCAAGATTCCGCCCAGGGGGATGGCTACACCTTC | CASSQDSAQGDGYTF
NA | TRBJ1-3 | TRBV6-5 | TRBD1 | TGTGCCAGCAGGAAACCAGGGGGTTCTGGAAACACCATATATTTT | CASRKPGGSGNTIYF
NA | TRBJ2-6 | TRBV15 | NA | TGTGCCACCAGCAGAAGGACAGTATCCTCTGGGGCCAACGTCCTGACTTTC | CATSRRTVSSGANVLTF
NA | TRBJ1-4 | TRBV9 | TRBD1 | TGTGCCAGCAGTTCGGGGAACAGGGGGAATGAAAAACTGTTTTTT | CASSSGNRGNEKLFF
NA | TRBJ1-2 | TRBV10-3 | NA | TGTGCCACCCAGGGGTTCTCTGACTATGGCTACACCTTC | CATQGFSDYGYTF
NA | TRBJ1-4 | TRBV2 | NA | TGTGCCAGCAGTGAGCAAGGGAGCTCCAATGAAAAACTGTTTTTT | CASSEQGSSNEKLFF
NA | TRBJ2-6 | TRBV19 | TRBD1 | TGTGCCAGTAGTAGCCCGGGACAGAGCTCTGGGGCCAACGTCCTGACTTTC | CASSSPGQSSGANVLTF
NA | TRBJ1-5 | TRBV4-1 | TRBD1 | TGCGCCAGCAGCCAAGATCGATGGCAGGGGGAACGCAATCAGCCCCAGCATTTT | CASSQDRWQGERNQPQHF
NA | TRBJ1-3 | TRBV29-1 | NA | TGCAGCGTTGTTGGAGTCCTCTCTGGAAACACCATATATTTT | CSVVGVLSGNTIYF
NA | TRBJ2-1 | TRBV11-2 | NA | TGTGCCAGCAGCTTAGGCGACTATGGTCCGTTCTTC | CASSLGDYGPFF
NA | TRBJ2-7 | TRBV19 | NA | TGTGCCAGTAGTATAAGTGGACTCCCGTCCTACGAGCAGTACTTC | CASSISGLPSYEQYF
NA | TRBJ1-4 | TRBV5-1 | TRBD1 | TGCGCCAGCAGCATAGGACAGGCTGATGAAAAACTGTTTTTT | CASSIGQADEKLFF
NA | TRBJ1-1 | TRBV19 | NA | TGTGCCAGTAGTATATTGCCCAGGGAAAACACTGAAGCTTTCTTT | CASSILPRENTEAFF
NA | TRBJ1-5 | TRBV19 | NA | TGTGCCAGTAGTAGGCCTGGACAGCTGATAGATCAGCCCCAGCATTTT | CASSRPGQLIDQPQHF
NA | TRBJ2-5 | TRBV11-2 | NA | TGTGCCAGCAGCCCGCGACCCGGACAGTTGTACCAAGAGACCCAGTACTTC | CASSPRPGQLYQETQYF
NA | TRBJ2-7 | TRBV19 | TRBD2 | TGTGCCAGTAGTGGGGGACTAGCGCCCACCTACGAGCAGTACTTC | CASSGGLAPTYEQYF
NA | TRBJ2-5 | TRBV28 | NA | TGTGCCAGCAGTTTTGAGCAGGGATCCCAAGAGACCCAGTACTTC | CASSFEQGSQETQYF
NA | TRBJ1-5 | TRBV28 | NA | TGTGCCAGCAGTCTGGACACTACTAACAATCAGCCCCAGCATTTT | CASSLDTTNNQPQHF
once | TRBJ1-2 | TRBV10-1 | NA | TGCGCTCTACCCGTGGAGAACTATGGCTACACCTTC | CALPVENYGYTF
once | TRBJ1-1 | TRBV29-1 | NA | TGCAGCGTTGTGGGGTCGGGGGGGAGTAACACTGAAGCTTTCTTT | CSVVGSGGSNTEAFF
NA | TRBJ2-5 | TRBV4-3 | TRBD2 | TGCGCCAGCAGCCAAAAGCTGGGACTAGCGCTCCAAGAGACCCAGTACTTC | CASSQKLGLALQETQYF
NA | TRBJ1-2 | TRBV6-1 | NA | TGTGCCAGCAGTGAAGCCCAGGGGAGTGGCTATGGCTACACCTTC | CASSEAQGSGYGYTF
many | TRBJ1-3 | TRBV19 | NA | TGTGCCAGTAGATACGGGGGAACTATGAGCTCTGGAAACACCATATATTTT | CASRYGGTMSSGNTIYF
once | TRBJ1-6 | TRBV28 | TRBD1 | TGTGCCAGCAGTTCGGACAGGGATAATTCACCCCTCCACTTT | CASSSDRDNSPLHF
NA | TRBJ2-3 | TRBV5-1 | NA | TGCGCCAGCAGCTTTAGAGATACGCAGTATTTT | CASSFRDTQYF
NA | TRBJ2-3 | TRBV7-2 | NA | TGTGCCAGCAAAAAAGGGGGTACAGATACGCAGTATTTT | CASKKGGTDTQYF
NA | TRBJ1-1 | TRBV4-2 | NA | TGTGCCAGCAGCCAACACCCCGGAGAGGATAATGAAGCTTTCTTT | CASSQHPGEDNEAFF
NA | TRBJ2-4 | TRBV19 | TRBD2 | TGTGCCAGTAGTCCCTTAGCGGGACCAAAAAACATTCAGTACTTC | CASSPLAGPKNIQYF
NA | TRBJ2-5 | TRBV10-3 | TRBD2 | TGTGCCATCAGTGGAAATAGCGGGGGACAAGAGACCCAGTACTTC | CAISGNSGGQETQYF